This TCR beta chain originates from a study of blood T cell repertoires in COVID-19. Across the whole study: Sources were T cells, B-cell-depleted T cells, or PBMCs; the material itself was cDNA or gDNA.

The V gene's germline CDR1 is SGHTA and CDR2 FQGNSA. The CDR3 spans 13 residues. V was cut by 4 bases and J by 0 bases, with 6 bases left in between. Per the original methods: Amplification of reference gene primers provided the estimated nucleated cell counts. Assay used: immunoSEQ multiplex PCR; TCRdb lists only in-frame clones, some missing. V, J and clone size derive from that table, while D and trimming were established from the DNA sequence. The data show 200,000 to 250,000 clones, approximately 82% seen once. This clonotype originated in a woman at least 80 years old with acute or convalescent COVID-19. Sample: peripheral blood. The V gene is TRBV7-2, the J gene TRBJ1-1, with D hard to call. CDR3 sequence (DNA): TGTGCCAGCAGCTCCTCGTTGAACACTGAAGCTTTCTTT. This sequence encodes CASSSSLNTEAFF.